One sample yielded the 15 T cell receptor beta chains listed below, sequenced in a study of CD8 T cells in ankylosing spondylitis. Study findings and constraints: Blood of patients with ankylosing spondylitis appeared to be characterized by a TCR beta motif of about 8 highly homologous variants.

The antigens these receptors bind are not known. TCRdb reanalysed the 5' RACE reads using MiXCR and keeps one entry per CDR3 protein. The sample shows hundreds of thousands of distinct CDR3 sequences, about 12% of them seen only once. The sequencing input was blood, either unsorted or a sorted T cell fraction (not recorded which). These receptors all stem from a male donor with ankylosing spondylitis.

This rearrangement joins TRBV5-6 to TRBJ2-7, with a tentative D call TRBD1 (5 bases). V was pared by 0 bases and J by 2 bases, with 9 bases between. The CDR3 is made up of 14 amino acids. Germline CDR1 is SGHDT and CDR2 is YYEEEE. DNA of the CDR3: TGTGCCAGCAGCTTGGGAGACAGTCCCTACGAGCAGTACGTC. Translating it yields CASSLGDSPYEQYV.

The chain combines TRBV5-6 with TRBJ1-1; 8 bases agree with TRBD1. There are 16 residues in the CDR3. The J segment lost 2 bases and the V segment lost 6 bases, leaving 12 bases of the junction unmatched. Germline loops: CDR1 SGHDT, CDR2 YYEEEE. The CDR3 DNA is TGTGCCAGCACTTTTGAACAGGGGGGGGGAAACACTGAAGCTTTCTTT. It translates to CASTFEQGGGNTEAFF.

A remark on this clonotype: Compared with germline, one end of the junction differs, possibly owing to a read error. The J gene is TRBJ2-7, the V gene TRBV5-6; D remains ambiguous. The CDR3 length is 13 residues. CDR1 is SGHDT, CDR2 YYEEEE, per germline. CDR3 amino acids: CASSSTTLRQEYF. CDR3 DNA sequence: TGTGCCAGCAGCTCAACGACTCTCCGGCAGGAATATTTC.

This clonotype was seen a handful of times. The chain has TRBV10-2 and TRBJ2-4, with unresolved D. CDR3 length: 15 amino acids. V lost 6 bases and J lost 9, with 21 bases in between. The germline gives CDR1 WSHSY, CDR2 SAAADI. The CDR3 loop reads CASRPSLNARSIQYF. CDR3 DNA: TGCGCCAGCAGGCCCTCGTTGAACGCCCGGAGCATTCAGTACTTC.

A few counts support this clonotype. The chain combines TRBV15 with TRBJ2-1; possibly TRBD2 for D (6 bases). Germline CDR1 is LNHNV and CDR2 is YYDKDF (reference sequence). V was shortened by 1 base and J by 1 base, with 14 bases between the two germline ends. The CDR3 has 17 amino acids. Here the CDR3 reads CATSRVGVGRSYNEQFF. DNA of the CDR3: TGTGCCACCAGCAGAGTAGGGGTAGGGAGGTCCTACAATGAGCAGTTCTTC.

The rearrangement joins TRBV29-1 to TRBJ1-2; D not resolved. The CDR3 covers 13 residues. Trimming took 0 bases from V and 1 from J, leaving 6 bases between them. Germline assignment: CDR1 SQVTM and CDR2 ANQGSEA. CDR3 protein: CSVEDLSNYGYTF. The CDR3 nucleotides read TGCAGCGTTGAAGATCTCAGTAACTATGGCTACACCTTC.

The sample holds many counts of this clonotype. The chain employs TRBV5-1 and TRBJ2-5; tentative D call: TRBD2 (6 bases). V was clipped by 0 bases and J by 1 base, with 7 bases between them. The CDR3 has 14 residues. The V gene's germline CDR1 is SGHRS and CDR2 YFSETQ. Here the CDR3 reads CASSLVGGQETQYF. For the CDR3, the DNA is TGCGCCAGCAGCTTGGTCGGGGGCCAAGAGACCCAGTACTTC.

This chain links TRBV15 with TRBJ2-7; D is unclear. Trimming shortened V by 0 bases and J by 9 bases, and 9 bases separated the two germline ends. Germline V CDR1 and CDR2: LNHNV, YYDKDF (reference sequence). The CDR3 runs 12 residues. The CDR3 reads CATSRDRAAQYF. The CDR3 DNA reads TGTGCCACCAGCAGAGATAGGGCGGCGCAGTACTTC.

This clonotype showed up just a few times. The V gene is TRBV7-9, the J gene TRBJ2-2; D might be TRBD2 (5 bases). Trimming removed 5 bases from V and 1 base from J, with 17 bases in between. The CDR3 runs to 17 residues. Germline assignment: CDR1 SEHNR and CDR2 FQNEAQ (reference sequence). The CDR3 protein is CASSLYSGGVNTGELFF. CDR3 sequence (DNA): TGTGCCAGCAGCCTTTATTCCGGAGGTGTGAACACCGGGGAGCTGTTTTTT.

V is TRBV7-2 and J is TRBJ1-2; D might be TRBD1 (6 bases). This CDR3 region has 14 residues. Trimming stripped 7 bases from V and 5 bases from J, with 17 bases between. The germline CDR1 and CDR2 sequences are SGHTA and FQGNSA. CDR3: CASTTRGAWYGYTF. CDR3 sequence (DNA): TGTGCCAGCACCACCAGGGGAGCTTGGTATGGCTACACCTTC.

The chain carries TRBV21-1 and TRBJ2-7; TRBD1 reflects the table's D call only, with no check against the DNA. TRBV21-1 counts as a pseudogene. This CDR3 comprises 17 residues. In DNA, the CDR3 is TGTGCCAGCACCTTATCGGGGGGGGGCCAGAGCTCCTACGAGCAGTACGTC. It encodes CASTLSGGGQSSYEQYV.

This clonotype was observed a handful of times. This chain links TRBV10-1 with TRBJ2-3, with D possibly TRBD1 on 6 matching bases. Looked up from germline, CDR1 is WNHNN and CDR2 is SYGVQD (reference sequence). Trimming shortened V by 0 bases and J by 2 bases, and 9 bases separated the two germline ends. This CDR3 has 15 residues. CDR3 sequence reads: CASSESGADTDTQYF. The DNA of the CDR3 is TGCGCCAGCAGTGAGTCGGGGGCAGACACAGATACGCAGTATTTT.

The chain carries TRBV20-1 and TRBJ1-1; D may be TRBD1 (5 bases). Trimming cost V 2 bases and J 10 bases, with 11 bases left between them. The V gene's germline CDR1 is DFQATT and CDR2 SNEGSKA (reference sequence). CDR3 length: 11 residues. The CDR3: CSARTGGTAFF. CDR3 bases: TGCAGTGCTAGAACAGGAGGAACAGCTTTCTTT.

Written as DNA, the CDR3 is TGTGCCAGCAGCTTAATGGGGGCCGGGGCTACTGAAGCTTTCTTT. It specifies CASSLMGAGATEAFF. The V and J genes are TRBV7-2 and TRBJ1-1; D possibly corresponds to TRBD1 (6 bases). V was shortened by 2 bases and J by 5 bases, with 15 bases between the two germline ends. The CDR3 runs to 15 residues. Germline V gene lookup returns CDR1 SGHTA and CDR2 FQGNSA.

This clonotype turned up a few times. The chain couples TRBV4-1 to TRBJ2-3, with 11 bases fitting TRBD1. Germline V gene data show CDR1 as MGHRA and CDR2 as YSYEKL. J lost 5 bases, V lost 1 base, and 5 bases had no gene match. The CDR3 extends over 16 amino acids. DNA of the CDR3: TGCGCCAGCAGCCAAGTTGGGACAGGGGGTCGAGATACGCAGTATTTT. The encoded protein is CASSQVGTGGRDTQYF.